Sequencing of this T cell receptor (beta chain) was carried out in a study of primary melanoma T cells and metastatic recurrence. Per germline, CDR1 LNHDA and CDR2 SQIVND (reference sequence). CDR3 length: 15 residues. With 5 bases clipped from V and 8 bases from J, the junction kept 9 bases outside the gene matches. The data were produced by immunoSEQ multiplex PCR, yet TCRdb's version contains in-frame clones alone and is incomplete. The table records approximately 160 clones, 94% of them present only once. Sequenced: melanoma tumor tissue. The TCR originated in a human donor with melanoma. The J gene is TRBJ2-1, the V gene TRBV19; 10 bases map to TRBD2. CDR3 bases: TGTGCCAGTAGTGTCTATAGCGGGAGGTCGGATGAGCAGTTCTTC. Amino acid sequence: CASSVYSGRSDEQFF.